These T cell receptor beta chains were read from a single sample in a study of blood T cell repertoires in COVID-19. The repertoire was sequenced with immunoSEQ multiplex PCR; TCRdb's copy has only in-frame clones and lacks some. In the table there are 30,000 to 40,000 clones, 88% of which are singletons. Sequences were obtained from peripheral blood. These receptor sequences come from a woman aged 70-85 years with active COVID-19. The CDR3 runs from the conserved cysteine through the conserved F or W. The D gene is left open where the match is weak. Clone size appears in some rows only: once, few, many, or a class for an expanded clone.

CDR3 DNA: TGTGCCAGCAGTTACTCGACGGGTACTAACTATGGCTACACCTTC
CDR3 protein: CASSYSTGTNYGYTF
V gene: TRBV6-2/TRBV6-3
J gene: TRBJ1-2
D gene: .
clone size: .

CDR3 DNA: TGCGCCAGCAGCTTGCTTCGGGGCACAGATACGCAGTATTTT
CDR3 protein: CASSLLRGTDTQYF
V gene: TRBV5-1
J gene: TRBJ2-3
D gene: .
clone size: .

CDR3 DNA: TGTGCCAGCAGCGTAGGTCAGGGGCAGGAGACCCAGTACTTC
CDR3 protein: CASSVGQGQETQYF
V gene: TRBV9
J gene: TRBJ2-5
D gene: .
clone size: .

CDR3 DNA: TGTGCCAGCAGCTTTGAGGGCAATCAGCCCCAGCATTTT
CDR3 protein: CASSFEGNQPQHF
V gene: TRBV5-6
J gene: TRBJ1-5
D gene: .
clone size: .

CDR3 DNA: TGTGCCAGCAGTTCCCCCGGGACAGCGACTTACAATGAGCAGTTCTTC
CDR3 protein: CASSSPGTATYNEQFF
V gene: TRBV6-5
J gene: TRBJ2-1
D gene: TRBD1
clone size: .

CDR3 DNA: TGTGCCACCAGTGATCCTAGCAGGGAGGGCAATCAGCCCCAGCATTTT
CDR3 protein: CATSDPSREGNQPQHF
V gene: TRBV24-1
J gene: TRBJ1-5
D gene: .
clone size: .

CDR3 DNA: TGTGCCAGCAGTTTATCGGGACAGGCTTTGAATGAGCAGTTCTTC
CDR3 protein: CASSLSGQALNEQFF
V gene: TRBV27
J gene: TRBJ2-1
D gene: TRBD1
clone size: .

CDR3 DNA: TGTGCCAGCTCCCCCCCGGGACAGGGTAATTCACCCCTCCACTTT
CDR3 protein: CASSPPGQGNSPLHF
V gene: TRBV18
J gene: TRBJ1-6
D gene: TRBD1
clone size: .

CDR3 DNA: TGTGCCAGCAGCCAAGAAGTCTTTGGTAGTGGCTACACCTTC
CDR3 protein: CASSQEVFGSGYTF
V gene: TRBV3-1/TRBV3-2
J gene: TRBJ1-2
D gene: .
clone size: once

CDR3 DNA: TGCGCCAGCAGGCCGGGACTAGCGGGGGAGACCCAGTACTTC
CDR3 protein: CASRPGLAGETQYF
V gene: TRBV5-1
J gene: TRBJ2-5
D gene: TRBD2
clone size: .

CDR3 DNA: TGTGCCAGCAGTTACTTAGCCGCGTCCGGAGAGACCCAGTACTTC
CDR3 protein: CASSYLAASGETQYF
V gene: TRBV6-5
J gene: TRBJ2-5
D gene: .
clone size: once

CDR3 DNA: TGCGCCAGCAGCTTGAGCCTGGGGCAAGATACGCAGTATTTT
CDR3 protein: CASSLSLGQDTQYF
V gene: TRBV5-1
J gene: TRBJ2-3
D gene: .
clone size: .

CDR3 DNA: TGTGCCAGCAGCTTGGGGGGGGACAGCATGAACACTGAAGCTTTCTTT
CDR3 protein: CASSLGGDSMNTEAFF
V gene: TRBV5-4
J gene: TRBJ1-1
D gene: TRBD1
clone size: .

CDR3 DNA: TGTGCCAGCAGTTTTGCCCCGCGGGGGGGGCTGTTTTTT
CDR3 protein: CASSFAPRGGLFF
V gene: TRBV27
J gene: TRBJ1-4
D gene: .
clone size: once

CDR3 DNA: TGTGCCAGCAGCTCATCCGATCGGACAGGGAGTGGCTACACCTTC
CDR3 protein: CASSSSDRTGSGYTF
V gene: TRBV7-9
J gene: TRBJ1-2
D gene: TRBD1
clone size: .

CDR3 DNA: TGTGCCAGCAGCTTAGAGGGGGCGCGCACAGATACGCAGTATTTT
CDR3 protein: CASSLEGARTDTQYF
V gene: TRBV7-3
J gene: TRBJ2-3
D gene: TRBD1
clone size: .

CDR3 DNA: TGTGCCAGCAGCCAGGTTATAGGACTAGCGGAAAACCAAGAGACCCAGTACTTC
CDR3 protein: CASSQVIGLAENQETQYF
V gene: TRBV3-1/TRBV3-2
J gene: TRBJ2-5
D gene: TRBD2
clone size: .

CDR3 DNA: TGTGCCAGCAGCGACCCCGGGACAGGGAATAACTATGGCTACACCTTC
CDR3 protein: CASSDPGTGNNYGYTF
V gene: TRBV5-5
J gene: TRBJ1-2
D gene: TRBD1
clone size: .

CDR3 DNA: TGTGCCAGCAGCTCGCCAGGGGGACGAGACACCGGGGAGCTGTTTTTT
CDR3 protein: CASSSPGGRDTGELFF
V gene: TRBV3-1/TRBV3-2
J gene: TRBJ2-2
D gene: TRBD1
clone size: .

CDR3 DNA: TGTGCCAGTAGTTGGAGGGGACTTCAGTACTTC
CDR3 protein: CASSWRGLQYF
V gene: TRBV19
J gene: TRBJ2-4
D gene: .
clone size: .

CDR3 DNA: TGTGCCAGTAGTATCTCCTACTATGGCTACACCTTC
CDR3 protein: CASSISYYGYTF
V gene: TRBV19
J gene: TRBJ1-2
D gene: .
clone size: .

CDR3 DNA: TGTGCCAGCAGCCAAGAAACCCACCTTGGGACTAGCGGGGGCACGAGCTCCTACAATGAGCAGTTCTTC
CDR3 protein: CASSQETHLGTSGGTSSYNEQFF
V gene: TRBV4-2
J gene: TRBJ2-1
D gene: TRBD2
clone size: .

CDR3 DNA: TGTGCCAGCAGTGGGAGGGAGGGCACAGATACGCAGTATTTT
CDR3 protein: CASSGREGTDTQYF
V gene: TRBV2
J gene: TRBJ2-3
D gene: .
clone size: .

CDR3 DNA: TGTGCCAGCAGCTTAGTTGGGACAGGGTTGAAGCCCCAGCATTTT
CDR3 protein: CASSLVGTGLKPQHF
V gene: TRBV7-2
J gene: TRBJ1-5
D gene: TRBD1
clone size: .

CDR3 DNA: TGTGCCTGGAGTGCCAGCAGGGGGCAGACTGAAGCTTTCTTT
CDR3 protein: CAWSASRGQTEAFF
V gene: TRBV30
J gene: TRBJ1-1
D gene: TRBD1
clone size: .

CDR3 DNA: TGTGCCAGCAGCCAGGACAGTCACTACGAGCAGTACTTC
CDR3 protein: CASSQDSHYEQYF
V gene: TRBV7-9
J gene: TRBJ2-7
D gene: .
clone size: .

CDR3 DNA: TGTGCCACCAGTGATTTCCGCGGGGGGGCCGGAGAGCAGTTCTTC
CDR3 protein: CATSDFRGGAGEQFF
V gene: TRBV24-1
J gene: TRBJ2-1
D gene: TRBD2
clone size: .

CDR3 DNA: TGTGCCAGCAGCTCGTCGACAGGGCTAGCAGATACGCAGTATTTT
CDR3 protein: CASSSSTGLADTQYF
V gene: TRBV7-6
J gene: TRBJ2-3
D gene: TRBD1
clone size: .

CDR3 DNA: TGTGCCAGCAGGGCAGGGTTTAGCGGCTATGGCTACACCTTC
CDR3 protein: CASRAGFSGYGYTF
V gene: TRBV2
J gene: TRBJ1-2
D gene: .
clone size: .

CDR3 DNA: TGTGCCAGCAGCGGGGGACAGGGGAAAAATTCACCCCTCCACTTT
CDR3 protein: CASSGGQGKNSPLHF
V gene: TRBV7-9
J gene: TRBJ1-6
D gene: TRBD1
clone size: .